What follows is one T cell receptor beta chain and its context. No antigen is known for it. No base qualities exist here, and no much larger clone lies one base off it. The sample belongs to a study of T cell changes during pregnancy in multiple sclerosis (dated by TCRdb to about 2019). Turning to the overall study: The study looked at changes in the T cell repertoire across pregnancy in women with multiple sclerosis.

V is cut by 10 bases and J by 2 bases, and the space between the germline ends is 9 bases. The CDR3 numbers 12 residues from cysteine through phenylalanine. Only the CDR3 portion is preserved as DNA: 36 bases, with reading frame beginning at the first base. Based on the germline V gene (reference sequence), the CDR1 and CDR2 sequences are LNHDA and SQIVND. Libraries were made using the immunoSEQ multiplex PCR assay. The immuneACCESS repertoire file appears here via TCRdb, limited to in-frame rearrangements. These files lack a portion of the clones; in checked studies, under half of the deficit traces to unresolved V genes, and the cause of the others is not known. Across this sample there are approximately 44,000 clones, with 85% to 90% seen only once. The ten largest make up around 0.6% of the sample.

This TCR came from a female donor with multiple sclerosis, enrolled in a pregnancy study. Recombination linked TRBV19 to TRBJ1-3; D gene: possibly TRBD1, on 6 matching bases. This material consisted of CD4+ T cells from peripheral blood mononuclear cells, taken in the first trimester of pregnancy. The CDR3 sequence is CATGQTGNTIYF. The bases read TGTGCCACCGGACAGACTGGAAACACCATATATTTT.